This T cell receptor (beta chain) was documented in a study of blood T cell repertoires in COVID-19. Study details: From the United States, Italy and Spain came samples of acute and convalescent COVID-19. The analysed material was cDNA or gDNA that came from T cells, B-cell-depleted T cells, or PBMCs.

Original processing methods: Amplification of reference gene primers provided the estimated nucleated cell counts. The data were produced by immunoSEQ multiplex PCR, yet TCRdb's version contains in-frame clones alone and is incomplete. The V and J calls and clone size come from that table; D and trimming were worked out from the DNA. The sample includes a few hundred thousand clones, 70% to 85% of them seen just once. CDR1 and CDR2 from the germline V gene are LGHDT and YNNKEL (reference sequence). The length of the CDR3 is 14 residues. V dropped 3 bases and J dropped 10 bases, with 13 bases sitting between them.

Sequencing was done on a sample of peripheral blood. The sequence derives from a woman aged 40-49 years who had recovered from COVID-19. This chain uses TRBV3-1 (or the pseudogene TRBV3-2) with TRBJ1-6, with D possibly matching TRBD1 (5 bases). The CDR3 bases are TGTGCCAGCAGCCAGGGGGGACTCGGGTCACCCCTCCACTTT. Its protein is CASSQGGLGSPLHF.